This TCR beta chain was captured by sequencing in a study of blood T cells in healthy people across ages. PCR was performed a second time for about 7 to 11 cycles using a sample-barcoded 5' primer and a J-beta primer mix. Each cDNA molecule was tagged by a template-switch adaptor that had 12 random nucleotides. TCRdb re-derived calls from the 5' RACE reads in MiXCR, one entry per CDR3 protein. The repertoire holds about 1.4 million distinct CDR3 sequences, with 59% as singletons. Germline V gene lookup returns CDR1 SNHLY and CDR2 FYNNEI. Trimming shortened V by 3 bases and J by 0 bases, and 12 bases separated the two germline ends. The CDR3 runs to 15 residues. To note about this clonotype: Its antigen is undetermined.

Study-level points and caveats: More naive CD4+ cells and higher diversity were found in long-lived than in aged donors.

Donors gave about 9.3 milliliters of peripheral blood apiece. PBMCs, at least 6.5 million per sample, were isolated. The TCR originated in a man aged 18 to 29 in good health. The chain couples TRBV2 to TRBJ2-7; D possibly corresponds to TRBD1 (5 bases). Sequenced sample: blood. CDR3 in amino acids: CASSEDTTGSYEQYF. The CDR3 DNA is TGTGCCAGCAGTGAGGACACCACGGGCTCCTACGAGCAGTACTTC. Combining the CDR3 with reference TRBV2 and TRBJ2-7 gives the whole variable domain EPEVTQTPSHQVTQMGQEVILRCVPISNHLYFYWYRQILGQKVEFLVSFYNNEISEKSEIFDDQFSVERPDGSNFTLKIRSTKLEDSAMYFCASSEDTTGSYEQYFGPGTRLTVT.